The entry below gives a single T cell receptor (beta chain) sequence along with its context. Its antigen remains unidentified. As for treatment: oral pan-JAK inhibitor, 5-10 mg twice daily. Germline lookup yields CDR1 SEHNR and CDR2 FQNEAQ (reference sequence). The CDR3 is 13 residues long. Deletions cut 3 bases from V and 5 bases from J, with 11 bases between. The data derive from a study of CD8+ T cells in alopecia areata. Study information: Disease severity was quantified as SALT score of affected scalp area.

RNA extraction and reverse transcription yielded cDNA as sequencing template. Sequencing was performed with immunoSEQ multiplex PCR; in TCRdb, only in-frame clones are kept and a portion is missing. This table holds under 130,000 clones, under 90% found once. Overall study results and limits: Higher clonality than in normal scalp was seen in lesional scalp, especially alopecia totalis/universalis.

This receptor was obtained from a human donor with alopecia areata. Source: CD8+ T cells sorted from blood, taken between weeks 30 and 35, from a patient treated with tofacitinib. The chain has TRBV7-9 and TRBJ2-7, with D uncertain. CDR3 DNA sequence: TGTGCCAGCAGCTTCTCGGCAGCAGACGAGCAGTACTTC. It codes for CASSFSAADEQYF.